These T cell receptor beta chains were read from a single sample in a study of blood T cell repertoires in COVID-19. Sequenced by immunoSEQ multiplex PCR; TCRdb stores in-frame clones only, minus some. The top ten clones hold approximately 3.5% of a sample with 61,000 or so clones, roughly four fifths of them seen once. Specimen: peripheral blood. The receptors were gathered from a woman aged 80 or older with acute or convalescent COVID-19. The CDR3 runs from the conserved cysteine through the conserved F or W. The D gene is left open where the match is weak. Clone sizes are given selectively: once, few, many, or a class where the clone is expanded.

J gene: TRBJ1-1
D gene: .
clone size: .
V gene: TRBV7-2
CDR3 protein: CASSLEGAVIAEAFF
CDR3 DNA: TGTGCCAGCAGCTTAGAAGGGGCAGTGATCGCTGAAGCTTTCTTT

J gene: TRBJ1-5
D gene: .
clone size: .
V gene: TRBV24-1
CDR3 protein: CATSDSGNYNQPQHF
CDR3 DNA: TGTGCCACCAGTGATTCGGGGAATTACAATCAGCCCCAGCATTTT

J gene: TRBJ1-3
D gene: .
clone size: .
V gene: TRBV29-1
CDR3 protein: CSAVGHGSGNTIYF
CDR3 DNA: TGCAGCGCCGTGGGACACGGCTCTGGAAACACCATATATTTT

J gene: TRBJ2-1
D gene: TRBD2
clone size: .
V gene: TRBV24-1
CDR3 protein: CATSVRGLSGSAYNEQFF
CDR3 DNA: TGTGCCACCAGTGTCCGCGGGTTGAGCGGGAGTGCCTACAATGAGCAGTTCTTC

J gene: TRBJ2-2
D gene: TRBD2
clone size: .
V gene: TRBV5-1
CDR3 protein: CASSPTSGGGTGELFF
CDR3 DNA: TGCGCCAGCAGCCCTACTAGCGGGGGCGGCACCGGGGAGCTGTTTTTT

J gene: TRBJ2-3
D gene: TRBD2
clone size: .
V gene: TRBV29-1
CDR3 protein: CSAGRGGDTQYF
CDR3 DNA: TGCAGCGCGGGGCGCGGGGGGGATACGCAGTATTTT

J gene: TRBJ1-4
D gene: TRBD1
clone size: .
V gene: TRBV5-1
CDR3 protein: CASSLAGTGNEKLFF
CDR3 DNA: TGCGCCAGCAGCTTGGCCGGGACAGGGAACGAAAAACTGTTTTTT

J gene: TRBJ1-4
D gene: .
clone size: .
V gene: TRBV7-2
CDR3 protein: CASSLGTAYNEKLFF
CDR3 DNA: TGTGCCAGCAGCTTAGGGACAGCCTATAATGAAAAACTGTTTTTT

J gene: TRBJ1-1
D gene: TRBD1
clone size: once
V gene: TRBV4-1
CDR3 protein: CASNHGAGGSTEAFF
CDR3 DNA: TGCGCCAGCAACCATGGGGCAGGGGGGAGCACTGAAGCTTTCTTT

J gene: TRBJ2-1
D gene: .
clone size: .
V gene: TRBV6-6
CDR3 protein: CASSLHNEQFF
CDR3 DNA: TGTGCCAGCAGCCTACACAATGAGCAGTTCTTC

J gene: TRBJ2-2
D gene: .
clone size: .
V gene: TRBV7-3
CDR3 protein: CASSTLASGELFF
CDR3 DNA: TGTGCCAGCAGCACACTAGCTTCTGGGGAGCTGTTTTTT

J gene: TRBJ2-1
D gene: .
clone size: .
V gene: TRBV27
CDR3 protein: CASSPITGVSYNEQFF
CDR3 DNA: TGTGCCAGCAGTCCAATAACAGGAGTCTCCTACAATGAGCAGTTCTTC

J gene: TRBJ1-2
D gene: .
clone size: .
V gene: TRBV5-1
CDR3 protein: CASSFGSGRANGYTF
CDR3 DNA: TGCGCCAGCAGCTTCGGGTCTGGCAGGGCGAACGGCTACACCTTC

J gene: TRBJ1-1
D gene: .
clone size: .
V gene: TRBV5-1
CDR3 protein: CASSLRAPGDTEAFF
CDR3 DNA: TGCGCCAGCAGCTTGAGAGCACCCGGGGACACTGAAGCTTTCTTT

J gene: TRBJ1-6
D gene: .
clone size: .
V gene: TRBV11-3
CDR3 protein: CASSLDLIEDRNNSPLHF
CDR3 DNA: TGTGCCAGCAGCTTAGATCTAATTGAGGACAGAAATAATTCACCCCTCCACTTT

J gene: TRBJ2-7
D gene: TRBD2
clone size: .
V gene: TRBV2
CDR3 protein: CASTLGLAEISSYEQYF
CDR3 DNA: TGTGCCAGCACCCTCGGACTAGCGGAGATTAGCTCCTACGAGCAGTACTTC

J gene: TRBJ2-5
D gene: .
clone size: .
V gene: TRBV7-9
CDR3 protein: CASSLGERGQTQYF
CDR3 DNA: TGTGCCAGCAGCTTAGGCGAAAGGGGCCAGACCCAGTACTTC

J gene: TRBJ1-1
D gene: .
clone size: few
V gene: TRBV30
CDR3 protein: CAWRAGPLNTEAFF
CDR3 DNA: TGTGCCTGGAGGGCGGGGCCTCTGAACACTGAAGCTTTCTTT

J gene: TRBJ1-6
D gene: .
clone size: few
V gene: TRBV11-2
CDR3 protein: CASSSRQGRLNSPLHF
CDR3 DNA: TGTGCCAGCAGCTCCCGGCAAGGGAGGTTAAATTCACCCCTCCACTTT

J gene: TRBJ1-2
D gene: .
clone size: few
V gene: TRBV30
CDR3 protein: CAWDSVFYNGYTF
CDR3 DNA: TGTGCCTGGGATAGCGTTTTCTACAATGGCTACACCTTC

J gene: TRBJ2-7
D gene: .
clone size: .
V gene: TRBV18
CDR3 protein: CASSPSRLYEQYF
CDR3 DNA: TGTGCCAGCTCACCTTCCAGACTCTACGAGCAGTACTTC

J gene: TRBJ2-2
D gene: TRBD1
clone size: .
V gene: TRBV28
CDR3 protein: CASTYRGQGSTGELFF
CDR3 DNA: TGTGCCAGCACCTACCGGGGACAGGGGAGCACCGGGGAGCTGTTTTTT

J gene: TRBJ1-2
D gene: TRBD1
clone size: .
V gene: TRBV11-2
CDR3 protein: CASSLARDRGLGYTF
CDR3 DNA: TGTGCCAGCAGCTTAGCTCGGGACAGGGGTCTGGGGTACACCTTC

J gene: TRBJ2-2
D gene: TRBD1
clone size: .
V gene: TRBV6-2/TRBV6-3
CDR3 protein: CASSSGGTHARELFF
CDR3 DNA: TGTGCCAGCAGTTCAGGGGGTACTCATGCCAGGGAGCTGTTTTTT

J gene: TRBJ1-1
D gene: TRBD1
clone size: .
V gene: TRBV18
CDR3 protein: CASSPDRVDAFF
CDR3 DNA: TGTGCCAGCTCACCCGACAGGGTGGATGCTTTCTTT

J gene: TRBJ2-7
D gene: .
clone size: .
V gene: TRBV11-2
CDR3 protein: CASSFNPVVPLSYEQYF
CDR3 DNA: TGTGCCAGCAGCTTCAACCCCGTAGTACCCCTCTCCTACGAGCAGTACTTC

J gene: TRBJ2-7
D gene: .
clone size: .
V gene: TRBV24-1
CDR3 protein: CATSDFSGEQYF
CDR3 DNA: TGTGCCACCAGTGATTTTTCAGGAGAGCAGTACTTC

J gene: TRBJ1-2
D gene: TRBD1
clone size: once
V gene: TRBV6-6
CDR3 protein: CASSYLQGAEEGYTF
CDR3 DNA: TGTGCCAGCAGTTACCTACAGGGGGCAGAAGAGGGCTACACCTTC

J gene: TRBJ1-2
D gene: TRBD1
clone size: .
V gene: TRBV6-1
CDR3 protein: CASSEVHRGGGYTF
CDR3 DNA: TGTGCCAGCAGTGAAGTGCACAGGGGAGGTGGCTACACCTTC

J gene: TRBJ1-5
D gene: .
clone size: few
V gene: TRBV28
CDR3 protein: CASIGGVNQPQHF
CDR3 DNA: TGTGCCAGCATCGGGGGGGTCAATCAGCCCCAGCATTTT

J gene: TRBJ2-7
D gene: TRBD2
clone size: once
V gene: TRBV5-4
CDR3 protein: CASSSLAGGLYFEQYF
CDR3 DNA: TGTGCCAGCAGCTCTTTAGCGGGGGGGCTGTATTTTGAGCAGTACTTC

J gene: TRBJ1-1
D gene: TRBD1
clone size: .
V gene: TRBV6-2/TRBV6-3
CDR3 protein: CASSYSNRGTEAFF
CDR3 DNA: TGTGCCAGCAGTTATTCGAACAGGGGCACTGAAGCTTTCTTT

J gene: TRBJ1-5
D gene: .
clone size: .
V gene: TRBV19
CDR3 protein: CASSIVWGRSNQPQHF
CDR3 DNA: TGTGCCAGTAGTATAGTATGGGGGCGCAGCAATCAGCCCCAGCATTTT

J gene: TRBJ1-6
D gene: .
clone size: few
V gene: TRBV30
CDR3 protein: CAWLPGMGSGLHF
CDR3 DNA: TGTGCCTGGCTGCCTGGGATGGGGAGTGGCCTCCACTTT

J gene: TRBJ2-7
D gene: TRBD1
clone size: .
V gene: TRBV19
CDR3 protein: CARTSGGPYEQYF
CDR3 DNA: TGTGCCAGGACGTCAGGGGGACCCTACGAGCAGTACTTC

J gene: TRBJ2-5
D gene: .
clone size: .
V gene: TRBV3-1/TRBV3-2
CDR3 protein: CASSRPQETQYF
CDR3 DNA: TGTGCCAGCAGCCGGCCTCAAGAGACCCAGTACTTC

J gene: TRBJ2-1
D gene: TRBD2
clone size: .
V gene: TRBV24-1
CDR3 protein: CATSDRPLAGGVNEQFF
CDR3 DNA: TGTGCCACCAGTGACCGGCCCCTAGCGGGGGGGGTCAATGAGCAGTTCTTC

J gene: TRBJ1-5
D gene: TRBD1
clone size: .
V gene: TRBV6-2/TRBV6-3
CDR3 protein: CASSYGQGTRINQPQHF
CDR3 DNA: TGTGCCAGCAGTTATGGACAGGGGACGAGAATCAATCAGCCCCAGCATTTT

J gene: TRBJ2-3
D gene: .
clone size: .
V gene: TRBV7-3
CDR3 protein: CASSGGTTDTQYF
CDR3 DNA: TGTGCCAGCAGCGGGGGGACCACAGATACGCAGTATTTT

J gene: TRBJ1-4
D gene: .
clone size: .
V gene: TRBV7-9
CDR3 protein: CASSFGQANEKLFF
CDR3 DNA: TGTGCCAGCAGCTTCGGTCAGGCGAATGAAAAACTGTTTTTT

J gene: TRBJ1-6
D gene: TRBD1
clone size: .
V gene: TRBV2
CDR3 protein: CASTEDRGFNSPLHF
CDR3 DNA: TGTGCCAGCACTGAGGACAGGGGTTTTAATTCACCCCTCCACTTT

J gene: TRBJ2-7
D gene: .
clone size: .
V gene: TRBV6-2/TRBV6-3
CDR3 protein: CASSYSIRDHSYEQYF
CDR3 DNA: TGTGCCAGCAGTTACTCGATACGGGATCACTCCTACGAGCAGTACTTC

J gene: TRBJ1-3
D gene: .
clone size: .
V gene: TRBV5-1
CDR3 protein: CASSFNFRGDTIYF
CDR3 DNA: TGCGCCAGCAGCTTTAACTTTCGGGGAGACACCATATATTTT

J gene: TRBJ2-3
D gene: TRBD2
clone size: .
V gene: TRBV6-4
CDR3 protein: CASSVLAGGPDTQYF
CDR3 DNA: TGTGCCAGCAGTGTGCTAGCGGGAGGACCAGATACGCAGTATTTT

J gene: TRBJ2-7
D gene: .
clone size: .
V gene: TRBV24-1
CDR3 protein: CATSDPLAGSYEQYF
CDR3 DNA: TGTGCCACCAGTGACCCTCTTGCGGGCTCTTACGAGCAGTACTTC

J gene: TRBJ1-6
D gene: .
clone size: .
V gene: TRBV27
CDR3 protein: CASTLGWDNSPLHF
CDR3 DNA: TGTGCCAGCACTCTAGGCTGGGATAATTCACCCCTCCACTTT

J gene: TRBJ2-5
D gene: TRBD2
clone size: few
V gene: TRBV27
CDR3 protein: CASSLNSERGGPGTQYF
CDR3 DNA: TGTGCCAGCAGTTTAAATTCGGAGCGGGGGGGCCCTGGGACCCAGTACTTC

J gene: TRBJ1-1
D gene: .
clone size: .
V gene: TRBV27
CDR3 protein: CASSPLQGSGTEAFF
CDR3 DNA: TGTGCCAGCAGTCCCCTACAGGGCTCGGGCACTGAAGCTTTCTTT

J gene: TRBJ2-4
D gene: .
clone size: .
V gene: TRBV5-1
CDR3 protein: CASSSGTPAKNIQYF
CDR3 DNA: TGCGCCAGCAGCTCAGGGACACCAGCCAAAAACATTCAGTACTTC